This TCR beta chain was captured in a study of stem cell transplantation in POMP-related autoinflammatory disease. General study results and limits: Fewer unique TRB V-J gene pairings were identified in patients with PRAID. PRAID patients trended toward lower TRB diversity and higher clonality in all analyzed T-cell subsets.

The CDR3 has 21 amino acids. J gave up 4 bases and V 7 bases, and 24 bases lay outside the gene matches. Germline V CDR1 and CDR2: SGHTA, FQGTGA. Note on this clone: The antigen is undetermined.

The data were produced by immunoSEQ multiplex PCR, yet TCRdb's version contains in-frame clones alone and is incomplete. The data hold some 31,000 clones, with about 90% observed a single time. The TCR was taken from a human donor with POMP-related autoinflammation and immune dysregulation (PRAID). Sequenced material: CD4+ T cells from PBMCs, taken before stem cell transplantation. The chain couples TRBV7-3 to TRBJ2-5; 13 bases line up with TRBD2. The CDR3 coding sequence is TGTGCCAGCACCTCGTTTTCCTGTTACGCCGCGACTAGCGGGGGGCGAGAGACCCAGTACTTC. Protein: CASTSFSCYAATSGGRETQYF.